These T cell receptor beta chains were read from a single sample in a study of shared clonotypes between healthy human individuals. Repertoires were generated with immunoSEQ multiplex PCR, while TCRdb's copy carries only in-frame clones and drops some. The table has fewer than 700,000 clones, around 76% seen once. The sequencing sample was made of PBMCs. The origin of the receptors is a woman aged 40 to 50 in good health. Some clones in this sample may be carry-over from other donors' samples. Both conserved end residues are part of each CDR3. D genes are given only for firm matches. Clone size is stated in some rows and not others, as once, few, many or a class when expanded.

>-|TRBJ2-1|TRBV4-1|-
TGCGCCAGCAGCCTTCGTACCCCGGGAGTCTCCTACAATGAGCAGTTCTTC
CASSLRTPGVSYNEQFF
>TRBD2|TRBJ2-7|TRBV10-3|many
TGTACCATCAGGGGGACTAGCGGGAGAGGGCAGTACTTC
CTIRGTSGRGQYF
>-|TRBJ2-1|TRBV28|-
TGTGCCAGCAGGCCCCCCGGCAATGAGCAGTTCTTC
CASRPPGNEQFF
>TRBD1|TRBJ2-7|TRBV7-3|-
TGTGCCAGCAGCCCCTTCGGGGACAGGGGAGAGCAGTACTTC
CASSPFGDRGEQYF
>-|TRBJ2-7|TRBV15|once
TGTGCCACCAGCAGAGATAGGGCAGGGTCCTACGAGCAGTACTTC
CATSRDRAGSYEQYF
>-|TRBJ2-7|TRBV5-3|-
TGTGCCAGAAGCTTGACACAGTTCTGCGAGCAGTACTTC
CARSLTQFCEQYF
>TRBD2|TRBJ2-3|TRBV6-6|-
TGTGCCAGCAGCCTCCGACTAGCGGGAGGTGGAGATACGCAGTATTTT
CASSLRLAGGGDTQYF
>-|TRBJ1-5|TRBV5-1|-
TGCGCCAGCAGCTCATACAGGGAGGGTGCGCCCCAGCATTTT
CASSSYREGAPQHF
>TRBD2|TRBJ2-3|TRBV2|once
TGTGCCAGCTCAACTAGCGGAGTCACAGATACGCAGTATTTT
CASSTSGVTDTQYF
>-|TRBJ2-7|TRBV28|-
TGTGCCAGCAGTACACAGACCATCTCCTACGAGCAGTACTTC
CASSTQTISYEQYF
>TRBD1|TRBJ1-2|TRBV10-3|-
TGTGCCATCAGTCCCTCCAGGGGACAGGGGAACTATGGCTACACCTTC
CAISPSRGQGNYGYTF
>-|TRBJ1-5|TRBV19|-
TGTGCCAGTAGTATTAGATTTTTTGGGAATTATCAGCCCCAGCATTTT
CASSIRFFGNYQPQHF
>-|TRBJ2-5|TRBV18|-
TGTGCCAGCTCGGAATGGACGGGCCGGGATGAGACCCAGTACTTC
CASSEWTGRDETQYF
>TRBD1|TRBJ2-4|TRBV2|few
TGTGCCAGCAGCGGGACAGGGGAAGCCAAAAACATTCAGTACTTC
CASSGTGEAKNIQYF
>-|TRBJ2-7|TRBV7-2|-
TGTGCCAGCAGCTCAAACTGGGGGAGCTACGAGCAGTACTTC
CASSSNWGSYEQYF
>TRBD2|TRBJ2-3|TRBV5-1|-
TGCGCCAGCAGACCTAGCGGGGAACTCACAGATACGCAGTATTTT
CASRPSGELTDTQYF
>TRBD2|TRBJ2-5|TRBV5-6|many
TGTGCCAGCAGCTTCGCCCCAGCGGGAGGGCGAGAGACCCAGTACTTC
CASSFAPAGGRETQYF
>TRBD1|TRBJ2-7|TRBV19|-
TGTGCCAGTACCGGAGCGAAGGGGGCGATCGAGCAGTACTTC
CASTGAKGAIEQYF
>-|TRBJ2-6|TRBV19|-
TGTGCCAGTAGTACCTCAGGGAGCTCTGGGGCCAACGTCCTGACTTTC
CASSTSGSSGANVLTF
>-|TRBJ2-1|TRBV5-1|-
TGCGCCAGCAGCTTAGACGAGGGGGGGACAATTTACAATGAGCAGTTCTTC
CASSLDEGGTIYNEQFF
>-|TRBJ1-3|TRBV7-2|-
TGTGCCACCCAGGGAGGGCAGTGGGACACCATATATTTT
CATQGGQWDTIYF
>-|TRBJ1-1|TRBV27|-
TGTGCCAGCAGTGCACACAGGGAACACCTTGAAGCTTTCTTT
CASSAHREHLEAFF
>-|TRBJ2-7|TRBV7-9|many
TGTGCCAGCAGCGGACAGTACGAGCAGTACTTC
CASSGQYEQYF